This T cell receptor beta chain was recovered during a study of spatial heterogeneity in lung cancer. Sample time point: sample taken at primary tumor resection. Each CDR3 protein gets one entry after TCRdb re-called the 5' RACE reads with MiXCR. This sample has more than 15,000 distinct CDR3 sequences, with around 6.5% found just once. This CDR3 is 14 amino acids long. Trimming took off 5 bases at V and 0 bases at J, with 9 bases between the two ends. Germline V lookup: CDR1 SGHTA, CDR2 FQGNSA. By proportion, this clonotype is medium-sized. Its cognate antigen is unknown. Study observations and caveats: Mutation counts in tumors were tracked by counts of expanded intratumoral alpha and beta TCRs.

This sequence joins TRBV7-2 and TRBJ2-3, with D unresolved. This clonotype was sampled from a female donor with early-stage non-small cell lung cancer. Sequences were derived from lung tumor tissue, sampled at surgery. CDR3 loop: CASSPMISTDTQYF. CDR3 bases: TGTGCCAGCAGCCCGATGATAAGCACAGATACGCAGTATTTT.